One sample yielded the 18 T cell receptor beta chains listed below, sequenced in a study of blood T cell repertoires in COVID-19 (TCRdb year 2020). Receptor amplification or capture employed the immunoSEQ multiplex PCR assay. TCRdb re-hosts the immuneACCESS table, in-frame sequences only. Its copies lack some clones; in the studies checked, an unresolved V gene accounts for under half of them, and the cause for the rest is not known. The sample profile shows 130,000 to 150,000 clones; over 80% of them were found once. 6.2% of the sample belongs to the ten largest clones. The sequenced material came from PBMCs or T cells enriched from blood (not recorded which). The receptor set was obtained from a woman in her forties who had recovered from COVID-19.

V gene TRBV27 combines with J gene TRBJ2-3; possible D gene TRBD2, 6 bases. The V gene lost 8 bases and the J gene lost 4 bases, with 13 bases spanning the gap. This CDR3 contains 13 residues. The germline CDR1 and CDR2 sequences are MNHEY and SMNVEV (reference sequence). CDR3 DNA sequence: TGTGCCAGCGGAGGGCCAATTGCAGATACGCAGTATTTT. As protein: CASGGPIADTQYF.

Here the CDR3 DNA reads TGTGCCAGCAGCTTAACGAGAACGGGGTTCGGGACCGGGGAGCTGTTTTTT. This sequence encodes CASSLTRTGFGTGELFF. The V call is TRBV7-3, the J call TRBJ2-2, with D tentatively TRBD2 (5 bases). Trimming removed 0 bases at V and 5 bases at J, with 16 bases between. CDR3 size: 17 residues. The germline CDR1 and CDR2 sequences are SGHTA and FQGTGA. The full variable domain, in which reference TRBV7-3 and TRBJ2-2 provide the parts outside the CDR3, is GAGVSQTPSNKVTEKGKYVELRCDPISGHTALYWYRQSLGQGPEFLIYFQGTGAADDSGLPNDRFFAVRPEGSVSTLKIQRTERGDSAVYLCASSLTRTGFGTGELFFGEGSRLTVL.

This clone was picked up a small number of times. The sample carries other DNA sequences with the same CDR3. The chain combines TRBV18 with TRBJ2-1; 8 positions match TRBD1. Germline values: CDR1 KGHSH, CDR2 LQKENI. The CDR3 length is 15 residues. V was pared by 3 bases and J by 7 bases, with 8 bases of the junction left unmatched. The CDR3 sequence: CASSPGQGRGNEQFF. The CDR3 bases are TGTGCCAGCTCACCCGGACAGGGTCGGGGGAATGAGCAGTTCTTC.

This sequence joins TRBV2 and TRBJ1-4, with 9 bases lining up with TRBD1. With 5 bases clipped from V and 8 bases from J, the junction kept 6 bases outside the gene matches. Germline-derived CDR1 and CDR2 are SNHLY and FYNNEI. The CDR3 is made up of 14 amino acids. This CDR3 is CASSPQTGGEKLFF. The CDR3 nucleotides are TGTGCCAGCAGTCCCCAGACAGGGGGGGAAAAACTGTTTTTT.

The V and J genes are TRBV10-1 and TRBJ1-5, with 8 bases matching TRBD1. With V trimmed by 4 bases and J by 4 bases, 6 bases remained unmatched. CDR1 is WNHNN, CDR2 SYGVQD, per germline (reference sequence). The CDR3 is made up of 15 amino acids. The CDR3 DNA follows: TGCGCCAGCAGTGGCTCGGGACAGGTTAATCAGCCCCAGCATTTT. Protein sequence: CASSGSGQVNQPQHF.

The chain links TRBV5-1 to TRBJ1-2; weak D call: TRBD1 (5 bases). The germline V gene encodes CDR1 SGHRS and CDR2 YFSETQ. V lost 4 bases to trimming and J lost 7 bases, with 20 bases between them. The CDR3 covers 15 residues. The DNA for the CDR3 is TGCGCCAGCAGCCTCGGGCGGCGGGGGTCGGGTGGCTACACCTTC. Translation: CASSLGRRGSGGYTF.

The chain's CDR3 is CATSGQTYEQYF. In nucleotides, the CDR3 is TGTGCCACCAGCGGGCAGACCTACGAGCAGTACTTC. The chain has TRBV15 and TRBJ2-7; D is undetermined. The length of the CDR3 is 12 residues. Germline loops: CDR1 LNHNV, CDR2 YYDKDF (reference sequence). The V gene lost 5 bases and the J gene lost 2 bases, with 7 bases spanning the gap.

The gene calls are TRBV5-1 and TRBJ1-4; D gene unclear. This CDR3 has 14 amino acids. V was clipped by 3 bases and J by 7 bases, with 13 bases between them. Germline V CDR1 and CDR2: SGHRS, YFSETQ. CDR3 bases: TGCGCCAGCAGCTCAGCGGCTAGTAGTGAAAAACTGTTTTTT. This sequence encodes CASSSAASSEKLFF.

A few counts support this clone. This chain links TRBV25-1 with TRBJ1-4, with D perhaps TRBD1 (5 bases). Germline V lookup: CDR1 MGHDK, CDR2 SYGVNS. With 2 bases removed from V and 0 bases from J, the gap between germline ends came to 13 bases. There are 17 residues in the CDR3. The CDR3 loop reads CASSEMGGTSTNEKLFF. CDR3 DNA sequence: TGTGCCAGCAGTGAAATGGGGGGAACTTCAACTAATGAAAAACTGTTTTTT.

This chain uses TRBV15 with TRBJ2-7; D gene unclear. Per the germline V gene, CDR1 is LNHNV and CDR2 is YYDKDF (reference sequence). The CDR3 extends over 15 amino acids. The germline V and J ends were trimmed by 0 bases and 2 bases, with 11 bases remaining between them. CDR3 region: CATSRDAGRTYEQYF. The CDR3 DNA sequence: TGTGCCACCAGCAGAGACGCAGGTCGCACCTACGAGCAGTACTTC.

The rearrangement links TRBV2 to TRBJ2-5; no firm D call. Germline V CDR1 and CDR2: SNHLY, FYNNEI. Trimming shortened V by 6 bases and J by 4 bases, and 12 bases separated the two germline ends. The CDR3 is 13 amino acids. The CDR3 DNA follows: TGTGCCAGCAGGAAGATAATTAGAGAGACCCAGTACTTC. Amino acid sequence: CASRKIIRETQYF.

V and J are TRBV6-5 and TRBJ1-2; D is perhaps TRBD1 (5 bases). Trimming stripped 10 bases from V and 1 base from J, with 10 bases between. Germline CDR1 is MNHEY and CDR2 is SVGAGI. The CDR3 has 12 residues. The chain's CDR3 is CATRDSNYGYTF. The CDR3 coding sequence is TGTGCCACCCGAGACAGTAACTATGGCTACACCTTC.

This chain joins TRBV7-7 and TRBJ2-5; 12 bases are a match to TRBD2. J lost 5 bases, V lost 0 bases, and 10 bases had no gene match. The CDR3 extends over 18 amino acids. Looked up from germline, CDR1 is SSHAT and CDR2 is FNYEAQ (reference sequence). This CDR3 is CASSLAGGVLAGGETQYF. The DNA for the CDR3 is TGTGCCAGCAGCTTAGCGGGGGGAGTACTAGCGGGAGGCGAGACCCAGTACTTC.

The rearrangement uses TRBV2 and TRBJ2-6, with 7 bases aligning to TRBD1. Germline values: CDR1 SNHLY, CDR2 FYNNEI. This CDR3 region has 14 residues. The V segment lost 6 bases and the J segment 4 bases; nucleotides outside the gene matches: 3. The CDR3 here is CASRTGLGANVLTF. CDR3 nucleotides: TGTGCCAGCAGGACAGGGCTCGGGGCCAACGTCCTGACTTTC.

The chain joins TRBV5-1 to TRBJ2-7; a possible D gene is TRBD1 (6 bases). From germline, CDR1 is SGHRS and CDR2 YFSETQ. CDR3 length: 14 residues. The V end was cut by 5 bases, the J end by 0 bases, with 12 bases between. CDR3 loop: CASSPGTNSYEQYF. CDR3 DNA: TGCGCCAGCAGTCCCGGGACAAACTCCTACGAGCAGTACTTC. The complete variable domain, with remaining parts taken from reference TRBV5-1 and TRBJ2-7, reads KAGVTQTPRYLIKTRGQQVTLSCSPISGHRSVSWYQQTPGQGLQFLFEYFSETQRNKGNFPGRFSGRQFSNSRSEMNVSTLELGDSALYLCASSPGTNSYEQYFGPGTRLTVT.

CDR3 in amino acids: CASSQESLAGEETQYF. The DNA for the CDR3 is TGTGCCAGCAGCCAAGAGAGTCTAGCGGGGGAAGAGACCCAGTACTTC. This chain uses TRBV4-2 with TRBJ2-5; 10 bases line up with TRBD2. The CDR3 length is 16 residues. V was clipped by 0 bases and J by 3 bases; unmatched bases: 4. The germline V gene has CDR1 LGHNA and CDR2 YNFKEQ.

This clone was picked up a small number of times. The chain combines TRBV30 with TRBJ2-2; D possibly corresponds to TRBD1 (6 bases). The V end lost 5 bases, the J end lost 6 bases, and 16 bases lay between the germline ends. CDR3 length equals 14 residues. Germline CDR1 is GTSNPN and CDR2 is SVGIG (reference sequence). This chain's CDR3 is CAWFPYRVAGELFF. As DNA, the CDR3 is TGTGCCTGGTTTCCCTACAGGGTAGCCGGGGAGCTGTTTTTT.

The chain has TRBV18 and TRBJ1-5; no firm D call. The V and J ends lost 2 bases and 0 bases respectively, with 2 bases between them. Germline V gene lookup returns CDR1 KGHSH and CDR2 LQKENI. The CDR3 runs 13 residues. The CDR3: CASSPYSNQPQHF. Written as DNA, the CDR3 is TGTGCCAGCTCACCATATAGCAATCAGCCCCAGCATTTT.